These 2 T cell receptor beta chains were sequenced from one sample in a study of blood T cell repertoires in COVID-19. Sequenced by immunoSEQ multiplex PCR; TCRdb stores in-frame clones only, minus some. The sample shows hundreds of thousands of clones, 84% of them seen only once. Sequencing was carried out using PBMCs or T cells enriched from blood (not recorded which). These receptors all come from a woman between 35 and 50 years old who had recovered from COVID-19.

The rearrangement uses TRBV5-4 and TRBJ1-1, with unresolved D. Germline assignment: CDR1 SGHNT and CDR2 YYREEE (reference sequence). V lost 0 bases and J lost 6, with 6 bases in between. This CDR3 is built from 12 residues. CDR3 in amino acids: CASSLGGPEAFF. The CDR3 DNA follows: TGTGCCAGCAGCTTGGGAGGGCCTGAAGCTTTCTTT.

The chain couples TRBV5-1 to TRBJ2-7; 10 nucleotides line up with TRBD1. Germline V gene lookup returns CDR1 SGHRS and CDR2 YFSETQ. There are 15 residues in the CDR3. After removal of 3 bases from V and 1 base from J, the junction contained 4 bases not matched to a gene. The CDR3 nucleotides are TGCGCCAGCAGCTCGACAGGGGGCGCTTCCTACGAGCAGTACTTC. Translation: CASSSTGGASYEQYF.